A single T cell receptor (beta chain) is shown here with its context. Though probably carrying unrecorded immune exposures, donors were nominally healthy at sampling. It was with 60 Vbeta and 13 Jbeta primers that the PCR ran. TCRdb's copy holds only in-frame clones and misses some; the assay was immunoSEQ multiplex PCR. The sample's table shows 80,000 or so clones. These data are taken from a study of cytomegalovirus exposure and HLA in healthy donors. Sequenced sample: PBMCs. The TCR originated in a woman in her twenties or thirties in good health and CMV-seronegative.

DNA for the CDR3: TGCAGCGTTGTTGGGCTGACGGGAGCGCTTGTTGGAGAGCAGTACTTC. Translating gives CSVVGLTGALVGEQYF. The rearrangement links TRBV29-1 to TRBJ2-7; TRBD2 might be the D (6 bases). The CDR3 is made up of 16 amino acids. Germline V gene lookup returns CDR1 SQVTM and CDR2 ANQGSEA. With 4 bases removed from V and 7 bases from J, the gap between germline ends came to 26 bases.